These T cell receptor beta chains were read from a single sample in a study of OX40 agonist ivuxolimab in advanced cancers. Produced via immunoSEQ multiplex PCR; TCRdb's table is partial and in-frame only. The sample records 65,000 to 90,000 clones, 80% to 90% being singletons. The sample in question was CD4+ or CD8+ T cells sorted from blood, obtained in a trial of the OX40 agonist ivuxolimab. These receptors were collected from an adult with an advanced solid tumor such as melanoma, head and neck, liver or kidney cancer. Each CDR3 is given with its conserved first and last residue. Fields, in order: V gene, J gene, CDR3 protein.

V: TRBV7-3
J: TRBJ2-5
CDR3: CASSRGLAGVETQYF

V: TRBV30
J: TRBJ2-3
CDR3: CAWAAGSTDTQYF

V: TRBV28
J: TRBJ2-1
CDR3: CASSFFSGRFNEQFF

V: TRBV5-6
J: TRBJ1-3
CDR3: CASSPAVGRSGNTIYF

V: TRBV5-1
J: TRBJ1-1
CDR3: CASSLVGQRTEAFF

V: TRBV28
J: TRBJ2-7
CDR3: CASSLVGQGTYEQYF

V: TRBV7-9
J: TRBJ2-6
CDR3: CASSLTGVRAGANVLTF

V: TRBV11-2
J: TRBJ2-7
CDR3: CASSPQSTRSEQYF

V: TRBV6-6
J: TRBJ2-2
CDR3: CASGGRLNTGELFF

V: TRBV28
J: TRBJ2-7
CDR3: CASKIADRSYEQYF

V: TRBV2
J: TRBJ2-7
CDR3: CASRTTGSFGDYEQYF

V: TRBV2
J: TRBJ2-3
CDR3: CASRYSGLAGADTQYF

V: TRBV27
J: TRBJ2-7
CDR3: CASSGETSGYEQYF

V: TRBV14
J: TRBJ2-7
CDR3: CASSLSGSGRSYEQYF

V: TRBV19
J: TRBJ2-2
CDR3: CASSPGQGIGELFF

V: TRBV28
J: TRBJ1-2
CDR3: CASSLRSRWVSGYTF

V: TRBV9
J: TRBJ1-1
CDR3: CASRGMGEAFF

V: TRBV5-5
J: TRBJ2-2
CDR3: CASVWTLNTGELFF

V: TRBV28
J: TRBJ1-5
CDR3: CASSQVVQPQHF

V: TRBV19
J: TRBJ2-2
CDR3: CASIGPQDTGELFF

V: TRBV30
J: TRBJ2-5
CDR3: CAWSLYRSGGETQYF

V: TRBV23-1
J: TRBJ2-5
CDR3: CASSEPSWGETQYF

V: TRBV5-6
J: TRBJ1-4
CDR3: CASSFSGQGSEKLFF

V: TRBV5-8
J: TRBJ2-5
CDR3: CASSLEGKTQYF

V: TRBV7-3
J: TRBJ2-1
CDR3: CASSFSGSGPYNEQFF

V: TRBV7-3
J: TRBJ2-5
CDR3: CASSLSGPQETQYF

V: TRBV18
J: TRBJ2-3
CDR3: CASSLHNTDTQYF

V: TRBV11-2
J: TRBJ1-1
CDR3: CASSPTNTEAFF

V: TRBV19
J: TRBJ2-7
CDR3: CASSHRMGEQYF

V: TRBV4-3
J: TRBJ2-5
CDR3: CASSQVAGETQYF

V: TRBV19
J: TRBJ2-5
CDR3: CASSIRNRETQYF

V: TRBV30
J: TRBJ1-3
CDR3: CAWSVKRSGNTIYF

V: TRBV18
J: TRBJ1-5
CDR3: CASSPGRGNQPQHF

V: TRBV5-6
J: TRBJ2-5
CDR3: CASNSRDRGQETQYF

V: TRBV29-1
J: TRBJ2-1
CDR3: CSVVMSGAGEQFF

V: TRBV6-5
J: TRBJ1-2
CDR3: CASSYSGRDRNYGYTF